These 15 T cell receptor beta chains originate from one sample sequenced in a study of T cells in Graves' hyperthyroidism and ophthalmopathy. What was amplified from RNA transcripts were TCR beta CDR3 regions. A set of HTBI primers served as the primers for a first-round RT-PCR of the TCR CDR3. Each CDR3 protein is one row after TCRdb ran MiXCR on the multiplex PCR reads. Among under 750,000 distinct CDR3 sequences listed, around 20% were seen once. Source material: blood. The receptor source for this set is a woman between 50 and 59 years old with Graves' hyperthyroidism that later progressed to Graves' ophthalmopathy.

Only a few counts were recorded for this clonotype. This chain joins TRBV19 and TRBJ1-1; unclear D gene. Germline CDR1 and CDR2: LNHDA and SQIVND (reference sequence). V was cut by 5 bases and J by 3 bases, with 13 bases left in between. The CDR3 length is 14 residues. The CDR3 region is CASSPLGSDTEAFF. In nucleotides, the CDR3 is TGTGCCAGTAGTCCCCTGGGGTCGGACACTGAAGCTTTCTTT. Complete variable domain (other parts from reference TRBV19 and TRBJ1-1): DGGITQSPKYLFRKEGQNVTLSCEQNLNHDAMYWYRQDPGQGLRLIYYSQIVNDFQKGDIAEGYSVSREKKESFPLTVTSAQKNPTAFYLCASSPLGSDTEAFFGQGTRLTVV.

This clonotype came up many times. V and J are TRBV6-6 and TRBJ1-2; D call uncertain. The V end was cut by 2 bases, the J end by 4 bases, with 17 bases between. CDR3 size: 16 residues. Per germline, CDR1 MNHNY and CDR2 SVGAGI (reference sequence). The DNA for the CDR3 is TGTGCCAGCAGTTACCACCCTATGAGGGTGGGCTATGGCTACACCTTC. Translating it yields CASSYHPMRVGYGYTF.

Comments on this clonotype: The junction does not match germline at one end; this may be a read error. The chain is built from TRBV20-1 and TRBJ1-4; D is possibly TRBD1 (5 bases). Germline V lookup: CDR1 DFQATT, CDR2 SNEGSKA (reference sequence). The CDR3 has 13 residues. CDR3 region: CGARSGLEEKLFF. CDR3 nucleotide sequence: TGCGGTGCTAGATCGGGACTAGAGGAAAAACTGTTTTTT.

The chain links TRBV9 to TRBJ2-2; D is ambiguous. The CDR3 is 14 residues long. Trimming took off 0 bases at V and 7 bases at J, with 10 bases between the two ends. The V gene's germline CDR1 is SGDLS and CDR2 YYNGEE. The DNA of the CDR3 is TGTGCCAGCAGCGTAGCCCCTGAGGACGGGGAGCTGTTTTTT. This sequence encodes CASSVAPEDGELFF. Together with reference TRBV9 and TRBJ2-2, the CDR3 gives the full variable domain: DSGVTQTPKHLITATGQRVTLRCSPRSGDLSVYWYQQSLDQGLQFLIQYYNGEERAKGNILERFSAQQFPDLHSELNLSSLELGDSALYFCASSVAPEDGELFFGEGSRLTVL.

This clonotype was counted only a few times. This rearrangement joins TRBV7-3 to TRBJ2-2, with a weak D call TRBD2 (5 bases). CDR1 is SGHTA, CDR2 FQGTGA, per germline. The CDR3 spans 16 residues. V was clipped by 0 bases and J by 1 base, with 9 bases between them. Here the CDR3 DNA reads TGTGCCAGCAGCTTAACACGGACTCAGAACACCGGGGAGCTGTTTTTT. It encodes CASSLTRTQNTGELFF. Looking up the rest from reference TRBV7-3 and TRBJ2-2 gives the full variable domain: GAGVSQTPSNKVTEKGKYVELRCDPISGHTALYWYRQSLGQGPEFLIYFQGTGAADDSGLPNDRFFAVRPEGSVSTLKIQRTERGDSAVYLCASSLTRTQNTGELFFGEGSRLTVL.

This clonotype was recorded many times. This chain connects TRBV6-1 to TRBJ1-5; 7 nucleotides match TRBD1. V was clipped by 7 bases and J by 3 bases; unmatched bases: 6. Germline V gene lookup returns CDR1 MNHNS and CDR2 SASEGT. This CDR3 region has 14 residues. CDR3 coding DNA: TGTGCCAGCACGGTAGGGGGCCACAATCAGCCCCAGCATTTT. The encoded protein is CASTVGGHNQPQHF.

In regard to this clonotype: This sequence may be a read error, since a much larger clone differs from it by one base. The chain links TRBV18 to TRBJ1-1; no clear D gene. Per germline, CDR1 KGHSH and CDR2 LQKENI. This CDR3 comprises 15 residues. Trimming stripped 7 bases from V and 1 base from J, with 16 bases between. The CDR3 bases are TGTGCCAGCTTAATTAAAGGGAAGAGGAACACTGAAGCTTTCTTT. The encoded protein is CASLIKGKRNTEAFF.

The genes are TRBV5-6 and TRBJ1-5; D is ambiguous. Germline V gene sequence: CDR1 SGHDT, CDR2 YYEEEE. CDR3 length: 15 amino acids. V lost 0 bases, J lost 7 bases, and 14 bases lay in between. CDR3 DNA sequence: TGTGCCAGCAGCTTGGCCAAAGGGTTGAAGCAGCCCCAGCATTTT. Encoded protein: CASSLAKGLKQPQHF.

V usage is TRBV29-1 and J usage is TRBJ2-7; D may be TRBD2 (5 bases). Trimming removed 4 bases from V and 3 bases from J, with 10 bases in between. Germline V lookup: CDR1 SQVTM, CDR2 ANQGSEA. This CDR3 region has 12 residues. The CDR3 DNA sequence: TGCAGCGTTGGCAACGGAGGCTACGAGCAGTACTTC. Its protein product is CSVGNGGYEQYF.

This clonotype was detected a few times. This chain uses TRBV20-1 with TRBJ1-2; perhaps TRBD1 as D (6 bases). Trimming cost V 3 bases and J 3 bases, with 14 bases left between them. From germline, CDR1 is DFQATT and CDR2 SNEGSKA (reference sequence). The length of the CDR3 is 14 residues. The CDR3 nucleotides read TGCAGTGCTAGTGGAGGGGGGGATTACTATGGCTACACCTTC. Residues: CSASGGGDYYGYTF.

This clonotype was found many times. This rearrangement joins TRBV11-2 to TRBJ2-5; D possibly uses TRBD1 or TRBD2 (5 bases each). The CDR3 sequence is 15 residues long. Germline values: CDR1 SGHAT, CDR2 FQNNGV. The ends were cut back, 6 bases at V and 2 bases at J, with 16 bases in the middle. The CDR3 loop reads CASRGTGTAQETQYF. The CDR3 DNA follows: TGTGCCAGCAGAGGAACCGGGACGGCTCAAGAGACCCAGTACTTC.

This clonotype has ten or more counts. The V call is TRBV5-1, the J call TRBJ2-3; 7 bases are shared with TRBD2. The CDR3 totals 14 residues. The trim removed 2 bases at V and 0 bases at J, leaving 0 bases unmatched. Germline values: CDR1 SGHRS, CDR2 YFSETQ. The CDR3 reads CASSFSGSTDTQYF. DNA for the CDR3: TGCGCCAGCAGCTTTAGCGGGAGCACAGATACGCAGTATTTT.

This clonotype was detected a few times. The chain carries TRBV30 and TRBJ1-1; D uncertain. Germline V gene data show CDR1 as GTSNPN and CDR2 as SVGIG (reference sequence). The CDR3 has 15 amino acids. V dropped 0 bases and J dropped 0 bases, with 11 bases sitting between them. The CDR3 DNA reads as TGTGCCTGGAGTGTGCCCGACCTTGTGAACACTGAAGCTTTCTTT. This translates into CAWSVPDLVNTEAFF.

This clonotype was counted a few times. The chain uses TRBV19 and TRBJ2-1; TRBD2 is a possible D gene (5 bases). CDR1 is LNHDA, CDR2 SQIVND, per germline (reference sequence). The germline V and J ends were trimmed by 7 bases and 1 base, with 14 bases remaining between them. The CDR3 loop spans 15 amino acids. As DNA, the CDR3 is TGTGCCAGTAATGAGGGATTTTTGTCCTACAATGAGCAGTTCTTC. Translation: CASNEGFLSYNEQFF.

This clonotype was seen ten or more times. The CDR3 nucleotides read TGTGCCAGCAGTTTAAGGGGGGCAAGCCAGCCCCAGCATTTT. Its translation is CASSLRGASQPQHF. This chain connects TRBV12-3 or TRBV12-4 to TRBJ1-5; TRBD1 might be the D (6 bases). V lost 2 bases and J lost 7, with 12 bases in between. The CDR3 spans 14 residues.